The T cell receptor beta chain described here comes from a study of shared T cell receptors in the human thymus. This CDR3 spans 17 amino acids. With 2 bases removed from V and 4 bases from J, the gap between germline ends came to 18 bases. Per the germline V gene, CDR1 is MGHRA and CDR2 is YSYEKL. Measured with immunoSEQ multiplex PCR; TCRdb has only the in-frame clones, and not every one. The repertoire consists of hundreds of thousands of clones, with roughly 90% occurring once and the leading ten covering 0.008% to 0.011%. This sample also belongs to another study, concerning human thymus T cells. As reported in that work: Corrective surgery for congenital heart defects was being performed on the healthy Finnish infants who were the donors. Thymic material originated from resections removed in the course of corrective heart surgery. What appeared biased in thymic and blood repertoires was the usage of V and J genes. Among unrelated individuals, related research reported thymic repertoires that overlapped highly.

The sequenced sample was thymocytes. This TCR came from a boy less than two years old with a congenital heart defect. V and J are TRBV4-1 and TRBJ1-5, with a tentative D call TRBD1 (6 bases). The CDR3 loop reads CASSQYVATGPNQPQHF. In nucleotides, the CDR3 is TGCGCCAGCAGCCAATATGTCGCGACAGGTCCAAATCAGCCCCAGCATTTT.